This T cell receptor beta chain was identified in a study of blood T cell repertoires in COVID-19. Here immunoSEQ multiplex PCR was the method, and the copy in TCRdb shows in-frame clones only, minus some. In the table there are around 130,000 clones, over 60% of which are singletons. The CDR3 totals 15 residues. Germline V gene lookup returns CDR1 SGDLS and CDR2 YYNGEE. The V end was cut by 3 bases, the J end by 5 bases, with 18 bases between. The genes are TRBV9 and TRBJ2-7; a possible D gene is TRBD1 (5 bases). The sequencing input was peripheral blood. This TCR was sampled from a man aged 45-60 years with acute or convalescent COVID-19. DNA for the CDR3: TGTGCCAGCAGCGCCGGACCTGGGCAGGGTAACGAGCAGTACGTC. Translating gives CASSAGPGQGNEQYV.